This TCR beta chain was documented in a study of early stage breast cancer tumors. Background on the study: Among approximately twelve ER+/PR+/HER2- tumors, eight were ductal, four lobular. Study-level results: Functional markers like CD4, CD8 and FOXP3 were missed in bulk sequencing.

With respect to this clone: Its antigen is not known.

About 20-55 mg of tumor tissue was diced per sample. The repertoire was sequenced with immunoSEQ multiplex PCR; TCRdb's copy has only in-frame clones and lacks some. The table has roughly 30,000 clones, roughly three fifths seen once. Germline V gene lookup returns CDR1 SGHAT and CDR2 FQNNGV. With 0 bases removed from V and 3 bases from J, the gap between germline ends came to 6 bases. CDR3 length equals 14 residues. Sequenced sample: breast tumor tissue. This TCR was sampled from a person aged 45-60 years with breast cancer. This chain connects TRBV11-2 to TRBJ2-1; possibly TRBD2 for D (6 bases). In nucleotides, the CDR3 is TGTGCCAGCAGCTTAGAGGGACTCTACAATGAGCAGTTCTTC. Its protein product is CASSLEGLYNEQFF.